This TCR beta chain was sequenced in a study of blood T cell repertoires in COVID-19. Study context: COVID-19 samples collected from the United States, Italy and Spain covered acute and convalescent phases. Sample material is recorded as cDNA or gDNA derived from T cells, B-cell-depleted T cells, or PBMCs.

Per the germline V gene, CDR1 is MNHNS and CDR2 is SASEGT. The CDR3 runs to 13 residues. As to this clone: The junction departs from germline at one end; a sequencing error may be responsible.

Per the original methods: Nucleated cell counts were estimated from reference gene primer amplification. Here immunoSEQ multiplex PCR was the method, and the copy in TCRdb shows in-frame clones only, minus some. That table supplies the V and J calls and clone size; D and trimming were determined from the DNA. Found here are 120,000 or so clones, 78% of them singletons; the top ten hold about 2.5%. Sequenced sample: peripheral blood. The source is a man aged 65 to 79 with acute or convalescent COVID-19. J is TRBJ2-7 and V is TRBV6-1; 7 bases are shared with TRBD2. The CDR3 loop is CASTEPAGDEQYF. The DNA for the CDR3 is TGTGCCAGCACTGAACCGGCGGGGGACGAGCAGTACTTC.